Listed here are 3 T cell receptor beta chains from one sample, sequenced in a study of blood T cell repertoires in COVID-19. Repertoires were generated with immunoSEQ multiplex PCR, while TCRdb's copy carries only in-frame clones and drops some. The sample lists some 220,000 clones; about nine tenths were seen once. The sequencing input was peripheral blood. The receptors were sampled from a man aged 25 to 40 with COVID-19, enrolled during active disease.

The gene calls are TRBV19 and TRBJ1-1; 7 bases align to TRBD1. This CDR3 contains 16 residues. The junction had 16 bases not matched to a gene; V was cut back by 5 bases and J by 7 bases. The germline CDR1 and CDR2 sequences are LNHDA and SQIVND (reference sequence). DNA for the CDR3: TGTGCCAGTAGTCACACCCGACTTTTAGGGGGCGATGAAGCTTTCTTT. Its protein is CASSHTRLLGGDEAFF.

The chain is built from TRBV19 and TRBJ1-5; unclear D gene. Looked up from germline, CDR1 is LNHDA and CDR2 is SQIVND (reference sequence). The CDR3 has 14 amino acids. V was pared by 7 bases and J by 1 base, with 11 bases between. DNA for the CDR3: TGTGCCAGTAACCGACGGGAAAGCAATCAGCCCCAGCATTTT. It translates to CASNRRESNQPQHF. The full variable domain, its missing parts supplied by reference TRBV19 and TRBJ1-5, is DGGITQSPKYLFRKEGQNVTLSCEQNLNHDAMYWYRQDPGQGLRLIYYSQIVNDFQKGDIAEGYSVSREKKESFPLTVTSAQKNPTAFYLCASNRRESNQPQHFGDGTRLSIL.

This chain joins TRBV19 and TRBJ2-7; 8 bases are a match to TRBD1. Germline CDR1 LNHDA, CDR2 SQIVND (reference sequence). With 3 bases clipped from V and 5 bases from J, the junction kept 9 bases outside the gene matches. The CDR3 contains 15 residues. CDR3 sequence: CASSIQGARWDEQYF. The CDR3 DNA follows: TGTGCCAGTAGTATCCAGGGGGCACGATGGGACGAGCAGTACTTC.